Each of the 20 T cell receptor beta chains below was sequenced from the same sample in a study of blood T cell repertoires in COVID-19. Only in-frame clones appear in the TCRdb table, and some are missing; sequencing was by immunoSEQ multiplex PCR. The sample shows roughly 98,000 clones, less than 85% of them seen only once. Sequenced: peripheral blood. The receptors come from a man aged 65 to 79 with active or convalescent COVID-19.

V gene TRBV5-5 combines with J gene TRBJ1-1; the D gene is possibly TRBD1 (5 bases). CDR1 is SGHKS, CDR2 YYEKEE, per germline (reference sequence). V was clipped by 4 bases and J by 3 bases, with 13 bases between them. This CDR3 has 14 residues. The DNA for the CDR3 is TGTGCCAGCAGCCGAGGACCGGGGGACACTGAAGCTTTCTTT. It codes for CASSRGPGDTEAFF.

The CDR3 DNA follows: TGTGCCAGCAGCTTAGTTTCTACAGCTTATGGCTACACCTTC. This encodes CASSLVSTAYGYTF. The genes are TRBV11-2 and TRBJ1-2; D is unclear. V was cut by 1 base and J by 5 bases, with 11 bases left in between. CDR1 and CDR2 (germline): SGHAT, FQNNGV. The CDR3 spans 14 residues.

This clone was found once. The gene calls are TRBV10-2 and TRBJ2-7; TRBD2 aligns across 11 bases. CDR1 WSHSY and CDR2 SAAADI come from the germline V gene. The V segment lost 4 bases and the J segment 0 bases; nucleotides outside the gene matches: 5. This CDR3 region has 16 residues. Here the CDR3 reads CASSVTSGGFSYEQYF. The CDR3 DNA reads TGCGCCAGCAGTGTTACTAGCGGGGGCTTCTCCTACGAGCAGTACTTC.

The V gene is TRBV30, the J gene TRBJ1-1, with no clear D. Germline loops: CDR1 GTSNPN, CDR2 SVGIG (reference sequence). V was pared by 2 bases and J by 0 bases, with 4 bases between. This CDR3 region has 12 residues. The CDR3 DNA is TGTGCCTGGAGTTCAGTGAACACTGAAGCTTTCTTT. This gives the protein CAWSSVNTEAFF.

The chain employs TRBV18 and TRBJ1-4, with 9 bases lining up with TRBD1. The CDR3 is 16 residues long. Trimming took 3 bases from V and 7 from J; bases not matched to a gene: 9. Per the germline V gene, CDR1 is KGHSH and CDR2 is LQKENI. CDR3 in DNA: TGTGCCAGCTCACCGAATTCCGGGACAGGGCTTGAAAAACTGTTTTTT. This translates into CASSPNSGTGLEKLFF.

This rearrangement joins TRBV6-5 to TRBJ1-2; 9 bases align to TRBD1. Germline V gene lookup returns CDR1 MNHEY and CDR2 SVGAGI. This CDR3 is 15 amino acids long. Unmatched junction bases numbered 10, after V lost 7 bases and J lost 4 bases. DNA for the CDR3: TGTGCCAGCAACCCATCCGCGACAGGGGGCTATGGCTACACCTTC. Residues: CASNPSATGGYGYTF.

The rearrangement uses TRBV7-9 and TRBJ2-3; 7 bases are a match to TRBD2. The trim removed 5 bases at V and 2 bases at J, leaving 16 bases unmatched. The germline CDR1 and CDR2 sequences are SEHNR and FQNEAQ (reference sequence). CDR3 length: 18 residues. The CDR3 DNA reads TGTGCCAGCAGCCGCGGGGGTGGAGTCCCTCTTCTCACAGATACGCAGTATTTT. It is translated as CASSRGGGVPLLTDTQYF.

The J gene is TRBJ2-5, the V gene TRBV7-9; tentatively, D is TRBD2 (5 bases). V lost 4 bases and J 2 bases, leaving 11 bases between the germline ends. The CDR3 contains 14 residues. Germline assignment: CDR1 SEHNR and CDR2 FQNEAQ (reference sequence). The CDR3 DNA reads as TGTGCCAGCAGCTACCTACCGGGACAAGAGACCCAGTACTTC. Its protein is CASSYLPGQETQYF.

This chain uses TRBV11-2 with TRBJ2-7, with 9 bases that match TRBD1. The germline gives CDR1 SGHAT, CDR2 FQNNGV. The trim removed 4 bases at V and 5 bases at J, leaving 12 bases unmatched. This CDR3 contains 16 residues. The DNA of the CDR3 is TGTGCCAGCAGCTCTATTTCCGGGACAGGGTATAACGAGCAGTACTTC. It is translated as CASSSISGTGYNEQYF. The whole variable domain, filled in from reference TRBV11-2 and TRBJ2-7, reads EAGVAQSPRYKIIEKRQSVAFWCNPISGHATLYWYQQILGQGPKLLIQFQNNGVVDDSQLPKDRFSAERLKGVDSTLKIQPAKLEDSAVYLCASSSISGTGYNEQYFGPGTRLTVT.

V and J are TRBV5-1 and TRBJ1-3, with D perhaps matching TRBD1 (6 bases). Trimming took off 1 base at V and 0 bases at J, with 11 bases between the two ends. In germline, CDR1 is SGHRS, CDR2 YFSETQ. The length of the CDR3 is 16 residues. The CDR3 here is CASSLTGGPSGNTIYF. CDR3 in DNA: TGCGCCAGCAGCTTGACGGGGGGCCCCTCTGGAAACACCATATATTTT.

This rearrangement joins TRBV6-4 to TRBJ2-1; TRBD2 is a possible D gene (5 bases). Per the germline V gene, CDR1 is MRHNA and CDR2 is SNTAGT. The ends were cut back, 10 bases at V and 2 bases at J, with 18 bases in the middle. The CDR3 spans 15 residues. DNA for the CDR3: TGTGCCACCCTACTCGGAAGCGGCGCCTACAATGAGCAGTTCTTC. This translates into CATLLGSGAYNEQFF.

On this clone: No DNA is shown, since the ends of the CDR3 on it are uncertain; the CDR3 is the one TCRdb lists. The CDR3 loop reads CASSSSGRIQPQHF. This chain uses TRBV6-5 with TRBJ1-5. In germline, CDR1 is MNHEY, CDR2 SVGAGI. The CDR3 comprises 14 residues, both ends counted.

This chain joins TRBV24-1 and TRBJ2-2; TRBD1 agrees at 7 bases. The length of the CDR3 is 14 residues. Trimming removed 4 bases from V and 8 bases from J; junction bases left unmatched: 6. The V gene's germline CDR1 is KGHDR and CDR2 SFDVKD. The CDR3, as DNA: TGTGCCACCAGTGACCCCGGACAGGCTGGGGAGCTGTTTTTT. Its protein product is CATSDPGQAGELFF.

This clone has only a few counts. The chain is built from TRBV27 and TRBJ1-5, with 9 bases lining up with TRBD1. The V gene's germline CDR1 is MNHEY and CDR2 SMNVEV (reference sequence). J gave up 6 bases and V 6 bases, and 9 bases lay outside the gene matches. The CDR3 extends over 15 amino acids. The CDR3 loop is CASRPGDRDFQPQHF. The CDR3 bases are TGTGCCAGCAGACCCGGGGACAGGGATTTTCAGCCCCAGCATTTT.

This sequence joins TRBV28 and TRBJ2-7; 8 bases are a match to TRBD2. There are 16 residues in the CDR3. Germline V lookup: CDR1 MDHEN, CDR2 SYDVKM. V was pared by 2 bases and J by 3 bases, with 9 bases of the junction left unmatched. The DNA for the CDR3 is TGTGCCAGCAGTTTAAGAAGCCGGGGGGGTCGCTACGAGCAGTACTTC. This codes for CASSLRSRGGRYEQYF.

The chain has TRBV11-3 and TRBJ2-7, with TRBD1 matching over 9 bases. In germline, CDR1 is SGHNT, CDR2 YENEEA. CDR3 length: 16 residues. With 5 bases clipped from V and 2 bases from J, the junction kept 10 bases outside the gene matches. The CDR3, as DNA: TGTGCCAGCAGCCTCTACGCCGGGACAGGGACCTACGAGCAGTACTTC. It codes for CASSLYAGTGTYEQYF.

In its sample, this clone was seen once. The V gene is TRBV20-1, the J gene TRBJ1-5; 7 positions match TRBD1. V was pared by 3 bases and J by 8 bases, with 4 bases of the junction left unmatched. The CDR3 is 12 residues long. From germline, CDR1 is DFQATT and CDR2 SNEGSKA (reference sequence). The CDR3 here is CSASARGEPQHF. The CDR3 coding sequence is TGCAGTGCTAGTGCCAGGGGGGAGCCCCAGCATTTT.

The DNA for the CDR3 is TGTGCCAGTAAGGCAGCGGGGAAGGACTCTCAGCAGTTCTTC. This translates into CASKAAGKDSQQFF. This sequence joins TRBV19 and TRBJ2-1; 7 nucleotides line up with TRBD2. Per germline, CDR1 LNHDA and CDR2 SQIVND (reference sequence). The CDR3 length is 14 residues. V lost 7 bases, J lost 11 bases, and 14 bases stayed unmatched.

V gene TRBV25-1 combines with J gene TRBJ1-4; a weak D match, TRBD1 (5 bases). V was shortened by 5 bases and J by 4 bases, with 11 bases between the two germline ends. The CDR3 covers 14 residues. CDR1 is MGHDK, CDR2 SYGVNS, per germline. The CDR3 region is CASSTGGGNEKLFF. The CDR3 DNA is TGTGCCAGCAGTACGGGGGGGGGTAATGAAAAACTGTTTTTT.

The table lists this clone with a few counts. This chain connects TRBV12-3 or TRBV12-4 to TRBJ2-5; tentative D call: TRBD1 (5 bases). The CDR3 contains 12 residues. V gave up 6 bases and J gave up 4 bases, with 9 bases separating them. The CDR3 bases are TGTGCCAGCAGAGGGGATCTAGAGACCCAGTACTTC. It translates to CASRGDLETQYF.